The clone carrying this TCR beta chain was observed a single time. The sample comes from a study of blood T cell repertoires in COVID-19. Study-wide context: Spain, Italy and the United States supplied samples that represented acute and convalescent COVID-19. T cells, B-cell-depleted T cells, or PBMCs provided the cDNA or gDNA that served as material.

Original analysis: Nucleated cell counts were estimated from reference gene primer amplification. Data came from immunoSEQ multiplex PCR; TCRdb stores just in-frame clones and leaves some out. V and J calls and clone size come straight from that table; D and trimming were deduced from the DNA. The sample lists 150,000 to 170,000 clones, about 90% occurring once. The length of the CDR3 is 12 residues. The V end lost 6 bases, the J end lost 5 bases, and 10 bases lay between the germline ends. Germline CDR1 is MNHNY and CDR2 is SVGAGI (reference sequence). Material: peripheral blood. The rearrangement joins TRBV6-6 to TRBJ1-2, with a tentative D call TRBD1 (6 bases). The receptor comes from a man aged 50-59 years with acute or convalescent COVID-19. The DNA for the CDR3 is TGTGCCAGCAGGCGGACAGATTATGGCTACACCTTC. Protein product: CASRRTDYGYTF.